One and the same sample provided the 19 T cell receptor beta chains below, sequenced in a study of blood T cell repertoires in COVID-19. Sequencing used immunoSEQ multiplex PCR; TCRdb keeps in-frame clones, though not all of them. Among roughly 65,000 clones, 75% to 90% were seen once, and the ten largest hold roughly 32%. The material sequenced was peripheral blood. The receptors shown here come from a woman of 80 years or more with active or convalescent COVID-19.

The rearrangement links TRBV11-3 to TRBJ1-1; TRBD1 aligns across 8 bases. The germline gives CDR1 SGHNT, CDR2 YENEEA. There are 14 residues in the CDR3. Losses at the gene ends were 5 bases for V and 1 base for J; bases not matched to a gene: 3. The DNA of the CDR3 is TGTGCCAGCAGCCCTGGGACAGGGAACACTGAAGCTTTCTTT. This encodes CASSPGTGNTEAFF.

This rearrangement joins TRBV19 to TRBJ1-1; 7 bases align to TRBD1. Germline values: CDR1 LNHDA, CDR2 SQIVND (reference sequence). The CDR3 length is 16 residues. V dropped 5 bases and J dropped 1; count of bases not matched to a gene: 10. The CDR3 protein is CASSVQTGATNTEAFF. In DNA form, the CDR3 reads TGTGCCAGTAGTGTTCAAACAGGGGCTACGAACACTGAAGCTTTCTTT.

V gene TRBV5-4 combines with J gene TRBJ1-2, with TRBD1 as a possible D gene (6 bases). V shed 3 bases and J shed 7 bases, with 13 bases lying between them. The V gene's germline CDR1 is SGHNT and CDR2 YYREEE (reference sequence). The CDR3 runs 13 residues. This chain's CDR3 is CASSYTLGAGYTF. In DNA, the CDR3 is TGTGCCAGCAGCTATACCTTGGGGGCTGGCTACACCTTC.

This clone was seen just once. The DNA for the CDR3 is TGTGCCAGCGCATCTCTGGGGGGTAGCTCCTACGAGCAGTACTTC. Its translation: CASASLGGSSYEQYF. The chain joins TRBV28 to TRBJ2-7, with D perhaps matching TRBD2 (6 bases). Germline CDR1 reads MDHEN; CDR2 reads SYDVKM. CDR3 length: 15 amino acids. V shed 8 bases and J shed 0 bases, with 17 bases lying between them.

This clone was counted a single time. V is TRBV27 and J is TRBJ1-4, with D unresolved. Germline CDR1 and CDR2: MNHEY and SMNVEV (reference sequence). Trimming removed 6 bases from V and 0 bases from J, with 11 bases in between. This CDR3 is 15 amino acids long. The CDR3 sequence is CASRVTAATNEKLFF. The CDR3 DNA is TGTGCCAGCAGGGTTACAGCAGCAACTAATGAAAAACTGTTTTTT. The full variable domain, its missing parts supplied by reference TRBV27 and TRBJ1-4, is EAQVTQNPRYLITVTGKKLTVTCSQNMNHEYMSWYRQDPGLGLRQIYYSMNVEVTDKGDVPEGYKVSRKEKRNFPLILESPSPNQTSLYFCASRVTAATNEKLFFGSGTQLSVL.

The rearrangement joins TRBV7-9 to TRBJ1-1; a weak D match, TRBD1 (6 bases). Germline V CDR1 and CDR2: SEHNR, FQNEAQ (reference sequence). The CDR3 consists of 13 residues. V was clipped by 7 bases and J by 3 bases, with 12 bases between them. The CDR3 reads CASIREGDTEAFF. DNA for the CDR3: TGTGCCAGCATCAGGGAGGGGGACACTGAAGCTTTCTTT.

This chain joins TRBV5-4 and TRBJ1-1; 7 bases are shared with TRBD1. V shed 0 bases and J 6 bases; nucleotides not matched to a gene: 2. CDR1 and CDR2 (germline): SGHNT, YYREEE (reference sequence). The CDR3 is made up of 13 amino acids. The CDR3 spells CASSLVGQPEAFF. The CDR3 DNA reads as TGTGCCAGCAGCTTGGTGGGACAGCCTGAAGCTTTCTTT.

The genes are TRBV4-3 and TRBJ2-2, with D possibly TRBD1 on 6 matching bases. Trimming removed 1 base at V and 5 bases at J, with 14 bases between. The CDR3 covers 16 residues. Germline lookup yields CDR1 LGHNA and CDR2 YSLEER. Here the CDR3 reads CASSQGPGTTTGELFF. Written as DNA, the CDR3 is TGCGCCAGCAGCCAAGGGCCCGGGACAACGACCGGGGAGCTGTTTTTT.

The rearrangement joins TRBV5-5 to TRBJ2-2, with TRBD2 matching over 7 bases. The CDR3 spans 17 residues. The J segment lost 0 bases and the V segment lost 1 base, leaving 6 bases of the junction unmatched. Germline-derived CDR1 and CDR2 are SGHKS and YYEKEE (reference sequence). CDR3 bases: TGTGCCAGCAGCTTGAGTCTCGCGGGAGCGAACACCGGGGAGCTGTTTTTT. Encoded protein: CASSLSLAGANTGELFF.

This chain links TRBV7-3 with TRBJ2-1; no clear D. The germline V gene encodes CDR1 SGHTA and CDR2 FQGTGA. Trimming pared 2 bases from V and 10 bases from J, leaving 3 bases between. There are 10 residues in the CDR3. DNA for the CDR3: TGTGCCAGCAGCTTATCGGAGCAGTTCTTC. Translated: CASSLSEQFF. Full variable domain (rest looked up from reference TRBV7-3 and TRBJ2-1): GAGVSQTPSNKVTEKGKYVELRCDPISGHTALYWYRQSLGQGPEFLIYFQGTGAADDSGLPNDRFFAVRPEGSVSTLKIQRTERGDSAVYLCASSLSEQFFGPGTRLTVL.

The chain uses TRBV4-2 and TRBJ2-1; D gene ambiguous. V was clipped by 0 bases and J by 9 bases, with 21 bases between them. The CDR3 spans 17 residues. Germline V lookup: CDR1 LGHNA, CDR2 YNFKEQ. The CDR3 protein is CASSQDYLAAPLSEQFF. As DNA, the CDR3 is TGTGCCAGCAGCCAAGATTATCTGGCGGCCCCCCTGAGTGAGCAGTTCTTC.

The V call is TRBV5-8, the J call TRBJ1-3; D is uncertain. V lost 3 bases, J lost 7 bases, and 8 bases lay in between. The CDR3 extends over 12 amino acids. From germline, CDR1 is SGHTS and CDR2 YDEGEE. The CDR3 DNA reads TGTGCCAGCAGCTCCAGGCTCAACACCATATATTTT. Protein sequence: CASSSRLNTIYF. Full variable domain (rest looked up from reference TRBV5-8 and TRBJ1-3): EAGVTQSPTHLIKTRGQQATLRCSPISGHTSVYWYQQALGLGLQFLLWYDEGEERNRGNFPPRFSGRQFPNYSSELNVNALELEDSALYLCASSSRLNTIYFGEGSWLTVV.

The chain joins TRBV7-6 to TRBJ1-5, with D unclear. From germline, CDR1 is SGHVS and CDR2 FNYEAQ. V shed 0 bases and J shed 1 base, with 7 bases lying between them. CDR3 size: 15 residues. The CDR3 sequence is CASSLAPGSNQPQHF. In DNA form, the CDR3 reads TGTGCCAGCAGCTTAGCCCCGGGAAGCAATCAGCCCCAGCATTTT.

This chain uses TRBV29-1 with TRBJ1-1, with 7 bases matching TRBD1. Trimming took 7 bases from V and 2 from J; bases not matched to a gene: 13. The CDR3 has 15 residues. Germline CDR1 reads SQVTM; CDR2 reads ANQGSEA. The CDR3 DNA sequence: TGCAGCGCTCAACCTAGGGGACAGAAAAACACTGAAGCTTTCTTT. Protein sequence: CSAQPRGQKNTEAFF.

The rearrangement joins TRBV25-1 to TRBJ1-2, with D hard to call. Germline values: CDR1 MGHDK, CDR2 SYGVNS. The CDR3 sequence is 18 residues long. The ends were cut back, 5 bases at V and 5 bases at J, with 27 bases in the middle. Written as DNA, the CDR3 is TGTGCCAGCAGTTCTTCCTCCTACGACGACACGGGAGCATATGGCTACACCTTC. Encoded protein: CASSSSSYDDTGAYGYTF.

DNA for the CDR3: TGCGCCAGCAGCTTGGAAGAGGGACAGCGCGCTTTCTTT. It is translated as CASSLEEGQRAFF. This chain links TRBV5-1 with TRBJ1-1; 7 nucleotides line up with TRBD1. The V gene's germline CDR1 is SGHRS and CDR2 YFSETQ. This CDR3 has 13 residues. Losses at the gene ends were 0 bases for V and 11 bases for J; bases not matched to a gene: 7.

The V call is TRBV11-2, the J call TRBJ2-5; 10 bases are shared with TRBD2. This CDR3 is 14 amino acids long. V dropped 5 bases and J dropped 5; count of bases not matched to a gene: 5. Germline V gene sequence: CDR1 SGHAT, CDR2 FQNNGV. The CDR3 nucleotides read TGTGCCAGCAGCATAAGCGGGGGGGCCGAGACCCAGTACTTC. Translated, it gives CASSISGGAETQYF.

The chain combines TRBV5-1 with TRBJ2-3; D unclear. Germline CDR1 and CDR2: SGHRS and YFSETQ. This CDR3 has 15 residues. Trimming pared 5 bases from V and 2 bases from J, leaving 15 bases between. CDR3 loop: CASSTIQANTDTQYF. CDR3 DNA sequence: TGCGCCAGCAGTACAATCCAGGCCAACACAGATACGCAGTATTTT. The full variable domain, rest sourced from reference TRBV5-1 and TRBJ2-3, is KAGVTQTPRYLIKTRGQQVTLSCSPISGHRSVSWYQQTPGQGLQFLFEYFSETQRNKGNFPGRFSGRQFSNSRSEMNVSTLELGDSALYLCASSTIQANTDTQYFGPGTRLTVL.

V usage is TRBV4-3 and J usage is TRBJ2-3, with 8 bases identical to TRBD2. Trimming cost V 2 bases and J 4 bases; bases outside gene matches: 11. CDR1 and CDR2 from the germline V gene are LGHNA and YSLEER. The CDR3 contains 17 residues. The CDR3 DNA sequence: TGCGCCAGCAGCCAAAACCCCCCGGGACTAGTTTCAGATACGCAGTATTTT. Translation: CASSQNPPGLVSDTQYF.